Below, 30 T cell receptor beta chains from the same sample are listed, as sequenced in a study of blood T cell repertoires in COVID-19. Generated by immunoSEQ multiplex PCR, the TCRdb table keeps only in-frame clones and is missing some. The table lists some 250,000 clones, more than 75% of them singletons. Specimen: peripheral blood. Receptors were obtained from a woman aged 25-40 years who had recovered from COVID-19.

The chain joins TRBV6-2 or TRBV6-3 to TRBJ2-7, with 8 bases that match TRBD2. V trimming: 5 bases; J trimming: 3 bases; junction bases outside the gene matches: 3. The germline CDR1 and CDR2 sequences are MNHEY and SVGEGT. The CDR3 loop spans 13 amino acids. For the CDR3, the DNA is TGTGCCAGCAGTCGGGGGGGGCTCTACGAGCAGTACTTC. Translation: CASSRGGLYEQYF.

CDR3 nucleotide sequence: TGTGCCTGGTCAGTTACGAACACCGGGGAGCTGTTTTTT. It yields the protein CAWSVTNTGELFF. The chain joins TRBV30 to TRBJ2-2; D remains unclear. CDR1 and CDR2 from the germline V gene are GTSNPN and SVGIG (reference sequence). The ends were cut back, 5 bases at V and 0 bases at J, with 7 bases in the middle. CDR3 length: 13 amino acids.

This clone was counted once. The CDR3 spells CASSLGLMISNQPQHF. The CDR3 nucleotides are TGTGCCAGCAGCCTGGGACTGATGATTAGCAATCAGCCCCAGCATTTT. V usage is TRBV7-2 and J usage is TRBJ1-5; D may be TRBD1 (5 bases). The germline V and J ends were trimmed by 5 bases and 0 bases, with 14 bases remaining between them. The CDR3 runs to 16 residues. Germline values: CDR1 SGHTA, CDR2 FQGNSA.

The genes are TRBV6-2 or TRBV6-3 and TRBJ2-7, with TRBD1 matching over 7 bases. V shed 5 bases, J shed 3 bases, and the junction held 7 bases outside the gene matches. Germline lookup yields CDR1 MNHEY and CDR2 SVGEGT. The CDR3 totals 14 residues. For the CDR3, the DNA is TGTGCCAGCAGTGACGGGACAGTCCTCTACGAGCAGTACTTC. Its translation: CASSDGTVLYEQYF.

This sequence joins TRBV5-4 and TRBJ1-4, with 7 bases identical to TRBD1. The CDR3 contains 14 residues. The germline CDR1 and CDR2 sequences are SGHNT and YYREEE (reference sequence). J was trimmed by 8 bases and V by 0 bases; bases with no gene match: 4. The CDR3 protein is CASSLAGTVEKLFF. CDR3 nucleotide sequence: TGTGCCAGCAGCTTGGCAGGGACAGTCGAAAAACTGTTTTTT. The full variable domain, in which reference TRBV5-4 and TRBJ1-4 provide the parts outside the CDR3, is ETGVTQSPTHLIKTRGQQVTLRCSSQSGHNTVSWYQQALGQGPQFIFQYYREEENGRGNFPPRFSGLQFPNYSSELNVNALELDDSALYLCASSLAGTVEKLFFGSGTQLSVL.

In this sample, this clone turned up once. The gene calls are TRBV9 and TRBJ2-3; tentative D call: TRBD2 (7 bases). The V and J ends lost 0 bases and 4 bases respectively, with 15 bases between them. Germline V lookup: CDR1 SGDLS, CDR2 YYNGEE. This CDR3 has 16 residues. The CDR3 here is CASSVVGGAVPDTQYF. The CDR3 DNA sequence: TGTGCCAGCAGCGTAGTAGGGGGGGCGGTCCCAGATACGCAGTATTTT. Drawing the rest from reference TRBV9 and TRBJ2-3, the complete variable domain is DSGVTQTPKHLITATGQRVTLRCSPRSGDLSVYWYQQSLDQGLQFLIQYYNGEERAKGNILERFSAQQFPDLHSELNLSSLELGDSALYFCASSVVGGAVPDTQYFGPGTRLTVL.

The gene calls are TRBV19 and TRBJ2-3, with a weak D call TRBD2 (7 bases). The germline V gene has CDR1 LNHDA and CDR2 SQIVND (reference sequence). V was shortened by 1 base and J by 2 bases, with 10 bases between the two germline ends. This CDR3 has 15 amino acids. CDR3 sequence: CASSIVGGATDTQYF. The CDR3, as DNA: TGTGCCAGTAGTATAGTGGGGGGGGCCACAGATACGCAGTATTTT. Looking up the rest from reference TRBV19 and TRBJ2-3 gives the full variable domain: DGGITQSPKYLFRKEGQNVTLSCEQNLNHDAMYWYRQDPGQGLRLIYYSQIVNDFQKGDIAEGYSVSREKKESFPLTVTSAQKNPTAFYLCASSIVGGATDTQYFGPGTRLTVL.

The V call is TRBV18, the J call TRBJ1-4; D not certain. There are 14 residues in the CDR3. The germline CDR1 and CDR2 sequences are KGHSH and LQKENI. V lost 5 bases to trimming and J lost 2 bases, with 9 bases between them. CDR3 sequence (DNA): TGTGCCAGCTCATTATACACCACTAATGAAAAACTGTTTTTT. This codes for CASSLYTTNEKLFF.

The genes are TRBV28 and TRBJ1-2; D gene uncertain. This CDR3 is built from 15 residues. Germline CDR1 and CDR2: MDHEN and SYDVKM. V was clipped by 5 bases and J by 1 base, with 14 bases between them. The CDR3 coding sequence is TGTGCCAGCAGTGGTTCGGGCGGGATTAACTATGGCTACACCTTC. Encoded protein: CASSGSGGINYGYTF.

This chain connects TRBV7-2 to TRBJ2-1, with unresolved D. The CDR3 consists of 16 residues. The V and J ends lost 0 bases and 7 bases respectively, with 16 bases between them. The germline CDR1 and CDR2 sequences are SGHTA and FQGNSA. The DNA of the CDR3 is TGTGCCAGCAGCTTAGCGTACAGCCGAACCGGAAATGAGCAGTTCTTC. It codes for CASSLAYSRTGNEQFF.

The chain is built from TRBV30 and TRBJ2-3; no clear D. This CDR3 is built from 11 residues. Trimming pared 5 bases from V and 4 bases from J, leaving 7 bases between. CDR1 GTSNPN and CDR2 SVGIG come from the germline V gene (reference sequence). The chain's CDR3 is CAWGSSDTQYF. CDR3 DNA: TGTGCCTGGGGGTCCTCAGATACGCAGTATTTT.

This clone was counted a single time. In nucleotides, the CDR3 is TGTGCCAGCAGCGGCGGGACAGGGGGCCCCGTGGATACGCAGTATTTT. This sequence encodes CASSGGTGGPVDTQYF. The chain combines TRBV7-2 with TRBJ2-3; 12 bases are a match to TRBD1. The CDR3 sequence is 16 residues long. The trim removed 5 bases at V and 6 bases at J, leaving 9 bases unmatched. Germline lookup yields CDR1 SGHTA and CDR2 FQGNSA.

The chain is built from TRBV2 and TRBJ1-4, with a weak D call TRBD1 (6 bases). This CDR3 comprises 15 residues. Germline-derived CDR1 and CDR2 are SNHLY and FYNNEI. V lost 2 bases and J 4 bases, leaving 11 bases between the germline ends. As DNA, the CDR3 is TGTGCCAGCAGTGAAAGACAGGTTTTTAATGAAAAACTGTTTTTT. It translates to CASSERQVFNEKLFF. Full variable domain (outside the CDR3, taken from reference TRBV2 and TRBJ1-4): EPEVTQTPSHQVTQMGQEVILRCVPISNHLYFYWYRQILGQKVEFLVSFYNNEISEKSEIFDDQFSVERPDGSNFTLKIRSTKLEDSAMYFCASSERQVFNEKLFFGSGTQLSVL.

This rearrangement joins TRBV14 to TRBJ2-7, with 11 bases lining up with TRBD1. Trimming cost V 4 bases and J 2 bases; bases outside gene matches: 4. Germline assignment: CDR1 SGHDN and CDR2 FVKESK. The CDR3 spans 15 residues. The CDR3 nucleotides read TGTGCCAGCAGCCGTCCGGGACAGGGGGCCTACGAGCAGTACTTC. Translating it yields CASSRPGQGAYEQYF.

The chain joins TRBV7-9 to TRBJ1-1; D gene ambiguous. The germline gives CDR1 SEHNR, CDR2 FQNEAQ (reference sequence). V gave up 1 base and J gave up 11 bases, with 5 bases separating them. The CDR3 sequence is 10 residues long. Written as DNA, the CDR3 is TGTGCCAGCAGCTTAGGTACTGCTTTCTTT. Protein product: CASSLGTAFF.

The CDR3 sequence: CASSTRQLNSGNTIYF. CDR3 coding DNA: TGCGCCAGCAGCACAAGACAGCTGAACTCTGGAAACACCATATATTTT. The chain has TRBV5-1 and TRBJ1-3; D possibly corresponds to TRBD1 (5 bases). V was pared by 4 bases and J by 0 bases, with 14 bases between. In germline, CDR1 is SGHRS, CDR2 YFSETQ. The CDR3 runs 16 residues.

This rearrangement joins TRBV3-1 (or the pseudogene TRBV3-2) to TRBJ1-4; 7 nucleotides align to TRBD1. Per germline, CDR1 LGHDT and CDR2 YNNKEL (reference sequence). The CDR3 spans 15 residues. V trimming: 4 bases; J trimming: 2 bases; junction bases outside the gene matches: 4. DNA of the CDR3: TGTGCCAGCAGCCCAAACAGGGGCACTAATGAAAAACTGTTTTTT. Encoded protein: CASSPNRGTNEKLFF.

The J gene is TRBJ2-6, the V gene TRBV4-3; maybe TRBD2 (5 bases). CDR1 is LGHNA and CDR2 is YSLEER in the germline V gene. The V end was cut by 0 bases, the J end by 0 bases, with 9 bases between. This CDR3 is 17 amino acids long. CDR3: CASSQEVGNSGANVLTF. CDR3 bases: TGCGCCAGCAGCCAAGAGGTCGGGAACTCTGGGGCCAACGTCCTGACTTTC.

The J gene is TRBJ1-1, the V gene TRBV7-3, with a possible D match to TRBD1 (6 bases). CDR1 and CDR2 (germline): SGHTA, FQGTGA. Trimming removed 5 bases at V and 1 base at J, with 14 bases between. The CDR3 loop spans 15 amino acids. CDR3 protein: CASSTQGGGNTEAFF. The CDR3 DNA reads TGTGCCAGCAGCACACAAGGGGGTGGGAACACTGAAGCTTTCTTT.

This clone was detected a few times. The rearrangement joins TRBV9 to TRBJ1-3, with TRBD1 matching over 10 bases. Germline-derived CDR1 and CDR2 are SGDLS and YYNGEE. The CDR3 has 19 amino acids. The trim removed 4 bases at V and 0 bases at J, leaving 13 bases unmatched. CDR3 bases: TGTGCCAGCAGCCCACGGACAGGGGGAATGGGGCTCTCTGGAAACACCATATATTTT. Protein sequence: CASSPRTGGMGLSGNTIYF.

The chain uses TRBV2 and TRBJ2-7; D possibly corresponds to TRBD2 (6 bases). Trimming removed 7 bases from V and 2 bases from J, with 15 bases in between. The CDR3 runs 14 residues. Germline lookup yields CDR1 SNHLY and CDR2 FYNNEI. The CDR3: CASNGGTPTYEQYF. The CDR3 nucleotides are TGTGCCAGCAACGGGGGAACCCCGACCTACGAGCAGTACTTC.

This clone was observed a handful of times. J is TRBJ1-1 and V is TRBV5-1, with 12 bases identical to TRBD1. V gave up 0 bases and J gave up 4 bases; unmatched junction bases: 7. CDR3 length: 17 residues. Germline CDR1 SGHRS, CDR2 YFSETQ. Here the CDR3 reads CASSLAGQGAMGTEAFF. DNA of the CDR3: TGCGCCAGCAGCTTGGCGGGACAGGGGGCGATGGGCACTGAAGCTTTCTTT.

The chain combines TRBV3-1 (or the pseudogene TRBV3-2) with TRBJ1-5, with D possibly matching TRBD1 (6 bases). The CDR3 spans 15 residues. Germline V gene data show CDR1 as LGHDT and CDR2 as YNNKEL (reference sequence). Trimming removed 3 bases at V and 5 bases at J, with 14 bases between. CDR3 residues: CASSHAAGDDQPQHF. The CDR3 DNA reads TGTGCCAGCAGCCATGCTGCAGGGGACGATCAGCCCCAGCATTTT.

This clone has only one observation. The chain is built from TRBV19 and TRBJ2-7; TRBD1 matches at 10 bases. Trimming took 5 bases from V and 5 from J; bases not matched to a gene: 9. Germline values: CDR1 LNHDA, CDR2 SQIVND (reference sequence). CDR3 length: 15 residues. The CDR3 loop is CASSDRTGGDDEQYF. CDR3 DNA sequence: TGTGCCAGTAGTGACCGGACAGGGGGGGACGACGAGCAGTACTTC.

The gene calls are TRBV7-9 and TRBJ1-3; TRBD1 agrees at 9 bases. Trimming took 4 bases from V and 8 from J; bases not matched to a gene: 6. Germline V lookup: CDR1 SEHNR, CDR2 FQNEAQ (reference sequence). CDR3 size: 14 residues. The CDR3 reads CASSSGQGPDTIYF. In DNA, the CDR3 is TGTGCCAGCAGCTCTGGACAGGGGCCGGACACCATATATTTT. Combining the CDR3 with reference TRBV7-9 and TRBJ1-3 gives the whole variable domain DTGVSQNPRHKITKRGQNVTFRCDPISEHNRLYWYRQTLGQGPEFLTYFQNEAQLEKSRLLSDRFSAERPKGSFSTLEIQRTEQGDSAMYLCASSSGQGPDTIYFGEGSWLTVV.

This chain links TRBV7-2 with TRBJ2-1; D not certain. The CDR3 has 14 amino acids. From germline, CDR1 is SGHTA and CDR2 FQGNSA. V was pared by 2 bases and J by 0 bases, with 5 bases between. This CDR3 is CASSLRSSYNEQFF. As DNA, the CDR3 is TGTGCCAGCAGCTTACGGAGCTCCTACAATGAGCAGTTCTTC.

The table lists this clone with a count of one. This chain uses TRBV5-5 with TRBJ2-5, with 8 nucleotides matching TRBD1. The germline V gene encodes CDR1 SGHKS and CDR2 YYEKEE (reference sequence). Trimming at V came to 2 bases and at J to 4 bases, leaving 16 bases not matched to a gene. The length of the CDR3 is 18 residues. The CDR3 loop reads CASSFIQGAYAGVETQYF. As DNA, the CDR3 is TGTGCCAGCAGCTTCATTCAGGGGGCTTATGCTGGGGTAGAGACCCAGTACTTC.

The chain has TRBV29-1 and TRBJ2-1; TRBD2 aligns across 7 bases. Germline trimming cut 5 bases from V and 0 bases from J; bases unmatched to any gene: 7. The CDR3 sequence is 15 residues long. CDR1 and CDR2 (germline): SQVTM, ANQGSEA. CDR3 amino acids: CSVRLAFISYNEQFF. CDR3 sequence (DNA): TGCAGCGTTAGACTAGCTTTCATCTCCTACAATGAGCAGTTCTTC.

The gene calls are TRBV27 and TRBJ2-7, with 9 bases that match TRBD1. Germline-derived CDR1 and CDR2 are MNHEY and SMNVEV (reference sequence). CDR3 length: 16 amino acids. V dropped 0 bases and J dropped 0; count of bases not matched to a gene: 3. The CDR3 DNA is TGTGCCAGCAGTTTATCCGGGACAGGGAGCTCCTACGAGCAGTACTTC. It encodes CASSLSGTGSSYEQYF.

V usage is TRBV12-2 and J usage is TRBJ1-1. TRBV12-2 is assigned pseudogene status. This CDR3 comprises 16 residues. In DNA, the CDR3 is TGTGCAAGTCGCCTTAGCGCGGTTTGGGGAAACACTGAAGCTTTCTTT. Translation: CASRLSAVWGNTEAFF.